This is a list of T cell receptor beta chains from one sample in a study of cytomegalovirus exposure and HLA in healthy donors. Here immunoSEQ multiplex PCR was the method, and the copy in TCRdb shows in-frame clones only, minus some. The sample consists of under 130,000 clones, about 83% of them appearing once. The specimen was PBMCs. The receptors come from a female donor in good health and CMV-seropositive. Both conserved end residues are part of each CDR3. The D gene is left open where the match is weak. The size entry is marked missing in some rows and otherwise reads once, few, many or a size class.

CDR3aa: CASQNDRSNTGELFF
CDR3nt: TGCGCCAGCCAGAACGACAGGTCGAACACCGGGGAGCTGTTTTTT
d_gene: -
j_gene: TRBJ2-2
abundance: once
v_gene: TRBV5-1

CDR3aa: CASSLRESGNTIYF
CDR3nt: TGTGCCAGCAGCTTGCGGGAATCTGGAAACACCATATATTTT
d_gene: -
j_gene: TRBJ1-3
abundance: -
v_gene: TRBV7-8

CDR3aa: CASSPSGTGYYEQYF
CDR3nt: TGCGCCAGCAGTCCCTCCGGGACAGGGTACTACGAGCAGTACTTC
d_gene: TRBD1
j_gene: TRBJ2-7
abundance: -
v_gene: TRBV5-1

CDR3aa: CASRPWSGSVSGQPQHF
CDR3nt: TGTGCCAGCAGACCGTGGAGTGGCTCGGTTTCGGGTCAGCCCCAGCATTTT
d_gene: -
j_gene: TRBJ1-5
abundance: -
v_gene: TRBV27

CDR3aa: CASKKTGGPNQPQHF
CDR3nt: TGTGCCAGCAAAAAGACAGGGGGACCCAATCAGCCCCAGCATTTT
d_gene: TRBD1
j_gene: TRBJ1-5
abundance: -
v_gene: TRBV27

CDR3aa: CASRGNRGRLNTQYF
CDR3nt: TGTGCCAGCAGAGGGAACAGGGGGCGCCTAAATACGCAGTATTTT
d_gene: TRBD1
j_gene: TRBJ2-3
abundance: few
v_gene: TRBV2

CDR3aa: CASSRTSQGYNEQFF
CDR3nt: TGTGCCAGCAGCCGCACCAGTCAGGGCTACAATGAGCAGTTCTTC
d_gene: -
j_gene: TRBJ2-1
abundance: -
v_gene: TRBV7-3

CDR3aa: CASSTHSGTSTGELFF
CDR3nt: TGTGCCAGCAGCACTCATTCCGGGACTAGCACCGGGGAGCTGTTTTTT
d_gene: TRBD2
j_gene: TRBJ2-2
abundance: -
v_gene: TRBV11-3

CDR3aa: CASSPGQGRGGTEAFF
CDR3nt: TGTGCCAGCAGTCCGGGACAGGGGCGGGGCGGCACTGAAGCTTTCTTT
d_gene: TRBD1
j_gene: TRBJ1-1
abundance: -
v_gene: TRBV27

CDR3aa: CASSFRDRANNEQYF
CDR3nt: TGTGCCAGCAGTTTCCGGGACAGGGCGAACAACGAGCAGTACTTC
d_gene: TRBD1
j_gene: TRBJ2-7
abundance: -
v_gene: TRBV27

CDR3aa: CASSLQGGSSYEQYF
CDR3nt: TGCGCCAGCAGCTTACAAGGGGGCTCCTCCTACGAGCAGTACTTC
d_gene: TRBD1
j_gene: TRBJ2-7
abundance: few
v_gene: TRBV5-1

CDR3aa: CASSLVRAVANEQFF
CDR3nt: TGTGCCAGCAGCTTAGTCAGGGCAGTCGCCAATGAGCAGTTCTTC
d_gene: -
j_gene: TRBJ2-1
abundance: -
v_gene: TRBV11-2

CDR3aa: CASSQTGTSIEQYF
CDR3nt: TGTGCCAGCAGCCAAACCGGGACTAGCATCGAGCAGTACTTC
d_gene: TRBD2
j_gene: TRBJ2-7
abundance: once
v_gene: TRBV4-2

CDR3aa: CASSTLPDRRLGVF
CDR3nt: TGTGCCAGCAGTACTCTCCCGGACAGGCGTTTGGGTGTCTTC
d_gene: TRBD1
j_gene: TRBJ1-2
abundance: -
v_gene: TRBV28

CDR3aa: CASNQGRGREQFF
CDR3nt: TGTGCCAGCAACCAAGGGAGGGGTCGTGAGCAGTTCTTC
d_gene: TRBD2
j_gene: TRBJ2-1
abundance: -
v_gene: TRBV7-2

CDR3aa: CAISETGQMNSPLHF
CDR3nt: TGTGCCATCAGTGAGACTGGACAGATGAATTCACCCCTCCACTTT
d_gene: -
j_gene: TRBJ1-6
abundance: -
v_gene: TRBV10-3

CDR3aa: CASSQEDSPNRPQHF
CDR3nt: TGCGCCAGCAGCCAAGAAGATAGTCCCAATCGGCCCCAGCATTTT
d_gene: -
j_gene: TRBJ1-5
abundance: -
v_gene: TRBV4-1

CDR3aa: CATSRDRMNTEAFF
CDR3nt: TGTGCCACCAGCAGAGACAGAATGAACACTGAAGCTTTCTTT
d_gene: -
j_gene: TRBJ1-1
abundance: -
v_gene: TRBV15

CDR3aa: CASSLTRNEQFF
CDR3nt: TGTGCCAGCAGTTTAACTAGGAATGAGCAGTTCTTC
d_gene: -
j_gene: TRBJ2-1
abundance: -
v_gene: TRBV28

CDR3aa: CASSPDFTSYYEQYF
CDR3nt: TGTGCCAGCAGCCCAGACTTTACTAGTTACTACGAGCAGTACTTC
d_gene: -
j_gene: TRBJ2-7
abundance: -
v_gene: TRBV7-8

CDR3aa: CASSLDSGQETQYF
CDR3nt: TGTGCCAGCAGCTTAGATTCCGGGCAAGAGACCCAGTACTTC
d_gene: -
j_gene: TRBJ2-5
abundance: -
v_gene: TRBV7-9

CDR3aa: CASNLATSGELFF
CDR3nt: TGCGCCAGCAACTTGGCCACCAGCGGGGAGCTGTTTTTT
d_gene: -
j_gene: TRBJ2-2
abundance: -
v_gene: TRBV5-1

CDR3aa: CASSSARFLPGQDTQYF
CDR3nt: TGTGCCAGCAGCTCGGCCCGTTTCCTCCCAGGGCAAGATACGCAGTATTTT
d_gene: -
j_gene: TRBJ2-3
abundance: -
v_gene: TRBV7-2

CDR3aa: CASSEGGPYEQYF
CDR3nt: TGTGCCAGCAGTGAGGGGGGGCCCTACGAGCAGTACTTC
d_gene: -
j_gene: TRBJ2-7
abundance: -
v_gene: TRBV27

CDR3aa: CASSQESSGGNNEQFF
CDR3nt: TGCGCCAGCAGCCAAGAGTCGAGCGGGGGTAACAATGAGCAGTTCTTC
d_gene: TRBD2
j_gene: TRBJ2-1
abundance: -
v_gene: TRBV4-1

CDR3aa: CARGRNTDTQYF
CDR3nt: TGTGCGAGGGGGCGGAACACAGATACGCAGTATTTT
d_gene: TRBD1
j_gene: TRBJ2-3
abundance: -
v_gene: TRBV30

CDR3aa: CASSSNRGYGDTIYF
CDR3nt: TGTGCCAGCAGCTCAAATAGGGGGTACGGGGACACCATATATTTT
d_gene: -
j_gene: TRBJ1-3
abundance: -
v_gene: TRBV11-2

CDR3aa: CASSQSGNEQFF
CDR3nt: TGCGCCAGCAGCCAGAGCGGCAATGAGCAGTTCTTC
d_gene: -
j_gene: TRBJ2-1
abundance: -
v_gene: TRBV4-1